This section outlines one TCR beta chain sequence together with its context. MiXCR was run by TCRdb on the RT-PCR reads, yielding one entry per CDR3 protein. Here the sample spans about 680,000 distinct CDR3 sequences, around 14% being singletons. J was trimmed by 2 bases and V by 5 bases; bases with no gene match: 28. The CDR3 is 24 amino acids. The chain is built from TRBV12-3 or TRBV12-4 and TRBJ2-3, with TRBD2 identical over 13 bases. This clonotype was obtained from a female donor in good health, serving as a healthy control. Sequencing was performed on memory CD4+ T cells from blood. Here the CDR3 reads CASSEPTGFLTLWGLAGITDTQYF. CDR3 nucleotide sequence: TGTGCCAGCAGTGAGCCGACAGGCTTCTTAACATTGTGGGGACTAGCGGGAATCACAGATACGCAGTATTTT.